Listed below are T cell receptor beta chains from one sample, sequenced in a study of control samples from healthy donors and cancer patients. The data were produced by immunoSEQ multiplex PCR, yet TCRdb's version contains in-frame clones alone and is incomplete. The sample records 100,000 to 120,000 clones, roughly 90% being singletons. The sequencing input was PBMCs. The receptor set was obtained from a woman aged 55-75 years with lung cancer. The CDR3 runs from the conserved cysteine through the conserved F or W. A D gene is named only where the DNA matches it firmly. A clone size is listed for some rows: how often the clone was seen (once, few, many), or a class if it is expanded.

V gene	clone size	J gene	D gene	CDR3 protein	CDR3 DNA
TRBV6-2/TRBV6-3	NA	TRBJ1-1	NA	CASSWEGVGNTEAFF	TGTGCCAGCAGTTGGGAGGGGGTGGGGAACACTGAAGCTTTCTTT
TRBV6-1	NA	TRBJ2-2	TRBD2	CASSEPLAGANTGELFF	TGTGCCAGCAGTGAACCCCTAGCGGGCGCGAACACCGGGGAGCTGTTTTTT
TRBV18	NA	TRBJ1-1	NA	CASSPNREKGTEAFF	TGTGCCAGCTCACCCAACAGGGAAAAGGGGACTGAAGCTTTCTTT
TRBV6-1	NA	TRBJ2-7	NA	CASSEAGRGEQYF	TGTGCCAGCAGTGAAGCGGGCAGGGGAGAGCAGTACTTC
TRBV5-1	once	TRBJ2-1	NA	CASSKGGGSYNEQFF	TGCGCCAGCAGTAAAGGGGGGGGCTCCTACAATGAGCAGTTCTTC
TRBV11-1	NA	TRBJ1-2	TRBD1	CASSQTGGEGYGYTF	TGTGCCAGCAGCCAGACAGGGGGCGAAGGATATGGCTACACCTTC
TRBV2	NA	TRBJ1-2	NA	CASRVQGRYGYTF	TGTGCCAGCAGGGTTCAGGGGAGATATGGCTACACCTTC
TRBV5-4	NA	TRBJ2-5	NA	CASSLEWGQETQYF	TGTGCCAGCAGCTTGGAGTGGGGGCAAGAGACCCAGTACTTC
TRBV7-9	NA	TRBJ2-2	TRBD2	CASRLRGPAGDTGELFF	TGTGCCAGCAGACTCAGAGGGCCGGCGGGGGACACCGGGGAGCTGTTTTTT
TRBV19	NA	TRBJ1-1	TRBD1	CASSAGQGGFMNTEAFF	TGTGCCAGTAGTGCCGGACAGGGGGGGTTCATGAACACTGAAGCTTTCTTT
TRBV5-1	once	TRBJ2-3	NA	CASSLTPTRGGSTDTQYF	TGCGCCAGCAGCTTGACCCCAACTAGGGGGGGCAGCACAGATACGCAGTATTTT
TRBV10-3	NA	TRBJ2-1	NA	CAISESWPRTYNEQFF	TGTGCCATCAGTGAGTCGTGGCCGAGGACCTACAATGAGCAGTTCTTC
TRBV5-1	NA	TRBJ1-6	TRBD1	CASSLQGARNSPLHF	TGCGCCAGCAGCTTACAGGGGGCACGGAATTCACCCCTCCACTTT
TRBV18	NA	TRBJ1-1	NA	CASSPPAQAGGTEAFF	TGTGCCAGCTCACCCCCGGCACAGGCGGGTGGCACTGAAGCTTTCTTT
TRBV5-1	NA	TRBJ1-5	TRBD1	CASSRTGIDNQPQHF	TGCGCCAGCAGCAGGACAGGGATTGACAATCAGCCCCAGCATTTT
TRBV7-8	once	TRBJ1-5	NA	CASSLLRGGSTDTQHF	TGTGCCAGCAGCCTTTTACGGGGGGGATCCACAGATACGCAGCATTTT
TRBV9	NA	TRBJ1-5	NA	CASSVGWGRGQPQHF	TGTGCCAGCAGCGTAGGATGGGGGCGAGGTCAGCCCCAGCATTTT
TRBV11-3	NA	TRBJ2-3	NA	CASSASYRGGTDTQYF	TGTGCCAGCAGCGCGAGCTACCGCGGAGGCACAGATACGCAGTATTTT
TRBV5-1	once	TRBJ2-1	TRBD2	CASSLQTSGSRYEQFF	TGCGCCAGCAGCTTGCAAACTAGCGGGAGTCGCTATGAGCAGTTCTTC
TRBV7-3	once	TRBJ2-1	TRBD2	CASSPQLAEYNEQFF	TGTGCCAGCAGCCCCCAACTAGCGGAATACAATGAGCAGTTCTTC
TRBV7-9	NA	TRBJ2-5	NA	CASSFQETQYF	TGTGCCAGCAGCTTCCAAGAGACCCAGTACTTC
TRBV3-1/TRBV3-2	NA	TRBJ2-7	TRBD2	CASSLRSGATYEQYF	TGTGCCAGCAGCCTTCGTAGCGGGGCTACCTACGAGCAGTACTTC
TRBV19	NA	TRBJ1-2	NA	CASSITGSGSGNGYTF	TGTGCCAGTAGTATAACAGGGTCGGGCTCTGGGAATGGCTACACCTTC
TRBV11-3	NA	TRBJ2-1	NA	CASSLDHNSESNEQFF	TGTGCCAGCAGCTTAGATCATAATAGCGAATCCAATGAGCAGTTCTTC
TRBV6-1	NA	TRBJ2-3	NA	CASSDLSSGDTQYF	TGTGCCAGCAGTGACCTATCGTCGGGAGATACGCAGTATTTT
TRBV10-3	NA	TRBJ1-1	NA	CAAHPAGLNTEAFF	TGTGCCGCCCACCCCGCCGGCTTGAACACTGAAGCTTTCTTT